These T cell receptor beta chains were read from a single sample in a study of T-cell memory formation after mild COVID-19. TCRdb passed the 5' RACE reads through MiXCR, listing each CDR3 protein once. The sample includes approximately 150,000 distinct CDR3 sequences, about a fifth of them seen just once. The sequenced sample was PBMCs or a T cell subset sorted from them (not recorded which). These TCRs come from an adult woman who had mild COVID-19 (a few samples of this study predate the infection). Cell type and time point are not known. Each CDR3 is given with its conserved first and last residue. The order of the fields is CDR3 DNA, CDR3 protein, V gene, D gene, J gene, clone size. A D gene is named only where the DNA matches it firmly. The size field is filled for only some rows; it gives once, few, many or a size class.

TGTGCCAGCAGCAAAGCCCAGGGAGGGAGACCTTCCTACAATGAGCAGTTCTTC	CASSKAQGGRPSYNEQFF	TRBV21-1	-	TRBJ2-1	few
TGTGCCAGCAGTTTTGGAACGAGTCTGTATTTT	CASSFGTSLYF	TRBV27	-	TRBJ2-3	few
TGTGCCAGCAGTTCGACTAGCAGGGACATTCAGTACTTC	CASSSTSRDIQYF	TRBV7-2	TRBD2	TRBJ2-4	few
TGTGCCACCAGGAGTACAGGGGGAGAAGACTATGGCTACACCTTC	CATRSTGGEDYGYTF	TRBV24-1	TRBD1	TRBJ1-2	few
TGCAGCGTCGGGGGTATAGCGGGAATGACGAACACCGGGGAGCTGTTTTTT	CSVGGIAGMTNTGELFF	TRBV29-1	TRBD2	TRBJ2-2	few
TGTGCCAGCAGCTGGACTGGAAACACCATATATTTT	CASSWTGNTIYF	TRBV14	-	TRBJ1-3	-
TGTGCCAGCAGCCTAGCGGGGACTAGCGGGAGAACAGATACGCAGTATTTT	CASSLAGTSGRTDTQYF	TRBV7-2	TRBD2	TRBJ2-3	-
TGCAGTGCTAGTGAGGGGTCGGGGCCCCAGCATTTT	CSASEGSGPQHF	TRBV20-1	-	TRBJ1-5	-
TGTGCCAGCAGTCCGTCCCCTGGCGTGACCTACGAGCAGTACTTC	CASSPSPGVTYEQYF	TRBV12-3/TRBV12-4	-	TRBJ2-7	few
TGTGCCAGCTCACCACCGGGGGGCCTCGGCGAGCAGTACTTC	CASSPPGGLGEQYF	TRBV18	-	TRBJ2-7	few
TGTGCCTGGAGTCTTTGGGCCAACGTCCTGACTTTC	CAWSLWANVLTF	TRBV30	-	TRBJ2-6	-
TGTGCCAGCAGCTCACTGGGGGTTGTAGCCAAAAACATTCAGTACTTC	CASSSLGVVAKNIQYF	TRBV12-3/TRBV12-4	-	TRBJ2-4	few
TGTGCCAGCAGTTTAGCGCTAAAGGGCTACACCTTC	CASSLALKGYTF	TRBV12-3/TRBV12-4	-	TRBJ1-2	once
TGTGCCAGCAGCCCAGTCCCTCAGGGGTCCTACGAGCAGTACTTC	CASSPVPQGSYEQYF	TRBV9	-	TRBJ2-7	few
TGTGCCAGCAGTCCTCGAGGGACCGAGCAGTACTTC	CASSPRGTEQYF	TRBV12-3/TRBV12-4	-	TRBJ2-7	once
TGTGCCAGCAGTATGAGCGGGGGAAGCTCCTACAATGAGCAGTTCTTC	CASSMSGGSSYNEQFF	TRBV5-4	TRBD2	TRBJ2-1	-
TGCGCCAGCAGCCGCGACATCAGCTCCTACAATGAGCAGTTCTTC	CASSRDISSYNEQFF	TRBV5-1	-	TRBJ2-1	few
TGCGCCAGCAGCCGTGACAGGGAGGAAGCTTTCTTT	CASSRDREEAFF	TRBV5-1	TRBD1	TRBJ1-1	-
TGTGCCAGCAGCGCCCCCGGGCAGAACACTGAAGCTTTCTTT	CASSAPGQNTEAFF	TRBV11-1	-	TRBJ1-1	few
TGTGCCAGCTCACCACAGACTAGCGGGAGCACTTCGGAGACCCAGTACTTC	CASSPQTSGSTSETQYF	TRBV18	TRBD2	TRBJ2-5	few
TGTGCCTGGAGTATCGGTGGTGGGGGGGACGAGCAGTACTTC	CAWSIGGGGDEQYF	TRBV30	TRBD2	TRBJ2-7	-
TGTGCCAGCAGCCAAGGGTCTATACCGTCCTACGAGCAGTACTTC	CASSQGSIPSYEQYF	TRBV14	-	TRBJ2-7	-
TGTGCCTGGAGTGTACTGGGGGGTCGGACTGAAGCTTTCTTT	CAWSVLGGRTEAFF	TRBV30	-	TRBJ1-1	-
TGTGCCAGCAGCTATGGACTAGCGGGAGAGGGGACGCAGTATTTT	CASSYGLAGEGTQYF	TRBV7-2	TRBD2	TRBJ2-3	few
TGTGCCAGCAGCCTGGACAGGGTCATAGCCAAAAACATTCAGTACTTC	CASSLDRVIAKNIQYF	TRBV7-8	TRBD1	TRBJ2-4	few
TGCAGTGCCGAGCGGCGTAACGCCTACGAGCAGTACTTC	CSAERRNAYEQYF	TRBV20-1	-	TRBJ2-7	-
TGCAGCGTTGAAGGGTTCTCCTCTCCAGATACGCAGTATTTT	CSVEGFSSPDTQYF	TRBV29-1	-	TRBJ2-3	-
TGTGCCAGCAGTCCCGGGCCGAGCACAGATACGCAGTATTTT	CASSPGPSTDTQYF	TRBV12-3/TRBV12-4	-	TRBJ2-3	-
TGTGCCAGCAGAGGGGGGCTCACTGAAGCTTTCTTT	CASRGGLTEAFF	TRBV6-2/TRBV6-3	-	TRBJ1-1	few
TGTGCCAGTAGTCCAACCCCCGGGCTAGCGGGAGTACAGTTCTTC	CASSPTPGLAGVQFF	TRBV19	TRBD2	TRBJ2-1	-
TGTGCCAGCAGCCCCCAGGGACGCACAGATACGCAGTATTTT	CASSPQGRTDTQYF	TRBV7-9	-	TRBJ2-3	many
TGTGCCAGCAGTGAGGCAGGCGGCAATCAGCCCCAGCATTTT	CASSEAGGNQPQHF	TRBV6-4	-	TRBJ1-5	few
TGTGCCAGCAGTATTGGACTAGCGGGTATAAACATTCAGTACTTC	CASSIGLAGINIQYF	TRBV12-3/TRBV12-4	TRBD2	TRBJ2-4	few
TGTGCCAGCAGCCCCACCATTACTAGCGGGAGATCAAATGAGCAGTTCTTC	CASSPTITSGRSNEQFF	TRBV12-3/TRBV12-4	TRBD2	TRBJ2-1	-
TGCAGTGCTAGAACAGGGGGTAACTATGGCTACACCTTC	CSARTGGNYGYTF	TRBV20-1	TRBD1	TRBJ1-2	few
TGTGCCAGCAGCCAACCCGTGACCGGTGGGGCCAACGTCCTGACTTTC	CASSQPVTGGANVLTF	TRBV3-1	-	TRBJ2-6	-
TGTGCCAGCTACGTGTCGGGTTCGACAGGGCAGTTCTTC	CASYVSGSTGQFF	TRBV12-3/TRBV12-4	-	TRBJ2-1	many
TGTGCCAGCAGCACACAGGGGTCAGGGGACAATGAGCAGTTCTTC	CASSTQGSGDNEQFF	TRBV9	TRBD1	TRBJ2-1	-
TGTGCCAGCAACCTCGGCGGGGGCAGGGTACTCAATGAGCAGTTCTTC	CASNLGGGRVLNEQFF	TRBV12-3/TRBV12-4	-	TRBJ2-1	many
TGTGCCAGCAGCTTGGATCAGGGGCGGCAAGAGACCCAGTACTTC	CASSLDQGRQETQYF	TRBV7-7	-	TRBJ2-5	-
TGTGCCAGCAGTCCCCCCGGGGCTAGCGGGATCTACGAGCAGTACTTC	CASSPPGASGIYEQYF	TRBV28	TRBD2	TRBJ2-7	-
TGTGCCACCAGGGTAGCGGGGGGGCAATCCTCCCAGTACTTC	CATRVAGGQSSQYF	TRBV6-6	TRBD2	TRBJ2-5	few
TGTGCCAGCAGTTACCCCGGACTCAACGGGGAAAAACTGTTTTTT	CASSYPGLNGEKLFF	TRBV6-6	-	TRBJ1-4	-
TGTGCCAGCAGAAGAGCGGGAGGTCGCAATGAGCAGTTCTTC	CASRRAGGRNEQFF	TRBV12-3/TRBV12-4	TRBD2	TRBJ2-1	-
TGCAGTGCTAGAATGACAGGGATTTTCAATCAGCCCCAGCATTTT	CSARMTGIFNQPQHF	TRBV20-1	TRBD1	TRBJ1-5	few
TGTGCCAGCTTTGGAGGCGGGAGGGAGCGAGAGCAGTACTTC	CASFGGGREREQYF	TRBV2	TRBD2	TRBJ2-7	-
TGTGCCAGCAGTTACTCGAAATCGTCACCCCTCCACTTT	CASSYSKSSPLHF	TRBV6-2/TRBV6-3	-	TRBJ1-6	few